The clone carrying this TCR beta chain was counted at least ten times. Its matching antigen is unknown. TCRdb fed the 5' RACE reads into MiXCR, producing one record per CDR3 protein. The sample shows a few hundred thousand distinct CDR3 sequences, roughly 9.9% of them seen only once. This sample stems from a study of identical twins. Trimming shortened V by 2 bases and J by 4 bases, and 11 bases separated the two germline ends. Germline CDR1 is MNHEY and CDR2 is SVGEGT. The CDR3 spans 14 residues. The study's findings and limits: For out-of-frame beta sequences, excess twin sharing was weaker. Conclusions were drawn cross-sectionally by statistical analysis, without following the same donors. Cord blood beta clonotypes present at high abundance carried fewer insertions; no such pattern appeared in memory repertoires. Twin-shared out-of-frame alpha sequences were enriched for low generation probability.

In addition, the sample was reused for a study of yellow fever vaccine responses in identical twins.

This sequence was found in a woman under 30 in good health. Specimen: PBMCs. The chain is built from TRBV6-2 or TRBV6-3 and TRBJ1-2; tentative D call: TRBD1 (5 bases). CDR3 sequence (DNA): TGTGCCAGCAGTTACACTCAGGGATTCTATGGCTACACCTTC. Residues: CASSYTQGFYGYTF.